Presented here are 11 T cell receptor beta chains from one specimen sequenced in a study of CD8 T cells in Susac syndrome. RNA totalling about 0.45 to 1 ug underwent reverse transcription with random hexamers. Using its own MiXCR run on the immunoSEQ multiplex PCR reads, TCRdb lists one record per CDR3 protein. The data hold under 200,000 distinct CDR3 sequences, with about 95% observed a single time. Sequenced: CD4+ T cells from PBMCs. The receptors stem from a human donor in good health.

In DNA, the CDR3 is TGTGCCAGCAGCCTGACAACTAGAAGGGGAGAGCAGTTCTTC. Its protein product is CASSLTTRRGEQFF. The chain is built from TRBV14 and TRBJ2-1, with D possibly being TRBD1 or TRBD2 (5 bases each). Germline assignment: CDR1 SGHDN and CDR2 FVKESK. CDR3 size: 14 residues. V was pared by 4 bases and J by 10 bases, with 17 bases between. The variable domain in full, completed from reference TRBV14 and TRBJ2-1, reads EAGVTQFPSHSVIEKGQTVTLRCDPISGHDNLYWYRRVMGKEIKFLLHFVKESKQDESGMPNNRFLAERTGGTYSTLKVQPAELEDSGVYFCASSLTTRRGEQFFGPGTRLTVL.

This clonotype was detected once. The rearrangement joins TRBV28 to TRBJ1-1, with D maybe TRBD1 (5 bases). The length of the CDR3 is 14 residues. The germline CDR1 and CDR2 sequences are MDHEN and SYDVKM. V was shortened by 6 bases and J by 1 base, with 12 bases between the two germline ends. This CDR3 is CASSLRQRNTEAFF. In nucleotides, the CDR3 is TGTGCCAGCAGCCTACGACAGAGGAACACTGAAGCTTTCTTT.

The chain is built from TRBV20-1 and TRBJ2-3; D possibly corresponds to TRBD2 (7 bases). Deletions cut 1 base from V and 6 bases from J, with 11 bases between. The germline gives CDR1 DFQATT, CDR2 SNEGSKA (reference sequence). The CDR3 consists of 13 residues. The CDR3 region is CSARAGGGDTQYF. The CDR3, as DNA: TGCAGTGCTAGAGCGGGGGGCGGGGATACGCAGTATTTT.

The rearrangement uses TRBV6-1 and TRBJ2-2, with TRBD1 identical over 8 bases. The CDR3 is made up of 14 amino acids. Germline CDR1 and CDR2: MNHNS and SASEGT. V lost 5 bases and J lost 6; bases outside the gene matches: 5. CDR3 nucleotide sequence: TGTGCCAGCAGTACAGAGACAGGGGCCGGGGAGCTGTTTTTT. It is translated as CASSTETGAGELFF.

V gene TRBV20-1 combines with J gene TRBJ2-7; 8 nucleotides line up with TRBD2. This CDR3 region has 14 residues. Germline V gene sequence: CDR1 DFQATT, CDR2 SNEGSKA (reference sequence). Unmatched junction bases numbered 6, after V lost 0 bases and J lost 5 bases. CDR3: CSARDSAGGDEQYV. Here the CDR3 DNA reads TGCAGTGCTAGAGATTCGGCGGGAGGTGACGAGCAGTACGTC.

The chain links TRBV18 to TRBJ1-5; D is ambiguous. Germline CDR1 and CDR2: KGHSH and LQKENI. V was pared by 3 bases and J by 0 bases, with 3 bases between. The CDR3 is 13 amino acids. CDR3 sequence: CASSPDSNQPQHF. The DNA of the CDR3 is TGTGCCAGCTCACCGGATAGCAATCAGCCCCAGCATTTT.

The CDR3 loop reads CASSQAGTGRIQYF. CDR3 DNA: TGTGCCAGCAGCCAGGCGGGGACAGGGAGGATTCAGTACTTC. This chain links TRBV3-1 with TRBJ2-4, with TRBD1 matching over 9 bases. The germline gives CDR1 LGHDT, CDR2 YNNKEL (reference sequence). After removal of 3 bases from V and 10 bases from J, the junction contained 7 bases not matched to a gene. The CDR3 covers 14 residues.

V gene TRBV19 combines with J gene TRBJ1-2, with D possibly TRBD1 on 6 matching bases. Per germline, CDR1 LNHDA and CDR2 SQIVND (reference sequence). CDR3 length: 15 amino acids. V was trimmed by 9 bases and J by 8 bases, leaving 25 bases between them. The CDR3 DNA reads TGTGCCAGCGCTAACCGGGACATCTCCTCTATGGGCTACACCTTC. This encodes CASANRDISSMGYTF.

The chain joins TRBV12-3 or TRBV12-4 to TRBJ2-7, with D possibly matching TRBD1 (6 bases). V was cut by 6 bases and J by 5 bases, with 14 bases left in between. The CDR3 runs 13 residues. The CDR3 coding sequence is TGTGCCAGCAGCCCCACAGGGATGCACGAGCAGTACTTC. Translated: CASSPTGMHEQYF.

This chain connects TRBV6-2 or TRBV6-3 to TRBJ2-1; D is uncertain. There are 11 residues in the CDR3. Germline assignment: CDR1 MNHEY and CDR2 SVGEGT. V shed 10 bases and J shed 4 bases, with 8 bases lying between them. This CDR3 is CAIYSYNEQFF. The CDR3 nucleotides are TGTGCCATCTACTCGTACAATGAGCAGTTCTTC.

The chain combines TRBV30 with TRBJ2-1; 10 bases map to TRBD1. Germline V gives CDR1 GTSNPN, CDR2 SVGIG (reference sequence). V trimming: 0 bases; J trimming: 8 bases; junction bases outside the gene matches: 7. The length of the CDR3 is 15 residues. CDR3 region: CAWSVGGQGFHEQFF. The CDR3 DNA sequence: TGTGCCTGGAGTGTAGGGGGACAGGGGTTCCATGAGCAGTTCTTC. Looking up the rest from reference TRBV30 and TRBJ2-1 gives the full variable domain: SQTIHQWPATLVQPVGSPLSLECTVEGTSNPNLYWYRQAAGRGLQLLFYSVGIGQISSEVPQNLSASRPQDRQFILSSKKLLLSDSGFYLCAWSVGGQGFHEQFFGPGTRLTVL.